The 27 T cell receptor beta chains below were found in one sample sequenced in a study of T-cell reconstitution after alpha-beta-depleted transplantation in children. The authors prepared the TCRbeta library with unique molecular identifiers. TCRdb called the PCR reads again in MiXCR, with one record for every CDR3 protein. This table has about 200,000 distinct CDR3 sequences, 6.3% appearing once. The sample in question was PBMCs, obtained before TCRalphabeta/CD19-depleted stem cell transplant. The receptors originated from a girl less than two years old with combined immunodeficiency, due to receive a stem cell transplant.

The rearrangement joins TRBV2 to TRBJ1-5; no firm D call. CDR1 is SNHLY and CDR2 is FYNNEI in the germline V gene. The length of the CDR3 is 12 residues. V was pared by 6 bases and J by 1 base, with 4 bases between. CDR3 loop: CASRVSNQPQHF. The CDR3 nucleotides are TGTGCCAGCAGGGTCAGCAATCAGCCCCAGCATTTT.

This clonotype was detected ten times or more. The V and J genes are TRBV7-2 and TRBJ2-7; D remains ambiguous. Between the trimmed V and J ends, which lost 1 base and 6 bases, there was a span of 7 bases. This CDR3 spans 12 amino acids. Germline CDR1 and CDR2: SGHTA and FQGNSA. In DNA form, the CDR3 reads TGTGCCAGCAGCTTAGTTCACGGCGAGCAGTACTTC. Its protein is CASSLVHGEQYF.

V usage is TRBV6-5 and J usage is TRBJ2-5; D perhaps matches TRBD2 (6 bases). This CDR3 contains 15 residues. Trimming shortened V by 0 bases and J by 2 bases, and 10 bases separated the two germline ends. Germline lookup yields CDR1 MNHEY and CDR2 SVGAGI. The CDR3 here is CASSYSYREQETQYF. DNA for the CDR3: TGTGCCAGCAGTTACTCGTATCGGGAGCAAGAGACCCAGTACTTC.

This clonotype was detected ten times or more. The rearrangement uses TRBV2 and TRBJ2-7, with 11 bases that match TRBD2. The CDR3 is 17 residues long. V was pared by 8 bases and J by 0 bases, with 12 bases of the junction left unmatched. The V gene's germline CDR1 is SNHLY and CDR2 FYNNEI. The DNA for the CDR3 is TGTGCCAGCTTGGTGATGGGACTAGCGGACCCCTCCTACGAGCAGTACTTC. Translating gives CASLVMGLADPSYEQYF.

This clonotype was seen repeatedly, ten times or more. The rearrangement links TRBV29-1 to TRBJ2-5; 7 nucleotides match TRBD1. The CDR3 runs 12 residues. V was clipped by 6 bases and J by 3 bases; unmatched bases: 4. Germline V CDR1 and CDR2: SQVTM, ANQGSEA. CDR3: CSVDRDEETQYF. For the CDR3, the DNA is TGCAGCGTCGACAGGGATGAAGAGACCCAGTACTTC.

This clonotype was seen at least ten times. This chain connects TRBV6-1 to TRBJ2-7; D gene unclear. V lost 6 bases to trimming and J lost 5 bases, with 17 bases between them. CDR1 is MNHNS and CDR2 is SASEGT in the germline V gene. There are 14 residues in the CDR3. The chain's CDR3 is CASRLPLIPNEQYF. For the CDR3, the DNA is TGTGCCAGCAGACTCCCCCTTATTCCGAACGAGCAGTACTTC.

This clonotype was recorded many times. This sequence joins TRBV27 and TRBJ2-1; 8 bases are a match to TRBD2. V dropped 8 bases and J dropped 12; count of bases not matched to a gene: 21. CDR3 length: 16 residues. Germline CDR1 is MNHEY and CDR2 is SMNVEV (reference sequence). The CDR3 coding sequence is TGTGCCAGCCCCCTGCGGGAGCCGGGACTAGGTCGTCGGCAGTTCTTC. The encoded protein is CASPLREPGLGRRQFF.

This clonotype has ten or more counts. The CDR3 here is CASSFGPEPYEQYF. The CDR3 DNA sequence: TGTGCCAGCAGTTTCGGACCGGAGCCCTACGAGCAGTACTTC. The J gene is TRBJ2-7, the V gene TRBV3-1; no clear D. Germline CDR1 reads LGHDT; CDR2 reads YNNKEL (reference sequence). This CDR3 contains 14 residues. Trimming took 6 bases from V and 2 from J, leaving 14 bases between them.

The rearrangement joins TRBV3-1 to TRBJ2-7, with 8 bases matching TRBD2. Trimming cost V 4 bases and J 1 base; bases outside gene matches: 12. The CDR3 sequence is 17 residues long. Germline assignment: CDR1 LGHDT and CDR2 YNNKEL (reference sequence). The CDR3 sequence is CASSPQIAGLLSYEQYF. The CDR3 DNA reads TGTGCCAGCAGCCCCCAAATAGCGGGACTCCTTTCCTACGAGCAGTACTTC.

The chain employs TRBV28 and TRBJ2-2, with TRBD1 matching 10 bases. The germline gives CDR1 MDHEN, CDR2 SYDVKM. J was trimmed by 7 bases and V by 2 bases; bases with no gene match: 4. CDR3 length: 15 amino acids. The chain's CDR3 is CASSLATGGSGELFF. The CDR3 DNA sequence: TGTGCCAGCAGTTTAGCGACAGGGGGCAGCGGGGAGCTGTTTTTT.

This clonotype was counted ten times or more. The rearrangement links TRBV12-3 or TRBV12-4 to TRBJ2-1; 7 bases line up with TRBD2. Trimming took 3 bases from V and 3 from J; bases not matched to a gene: 5. The CDR3 contains 15 residues. The CDR3 here is CASSFGGGNYNEQFF. In DNA form, the CDR3 reads TGTGCCAGCAGTTTTGGCGGGGGTAACTACAATGAGCAGTTCTTC.

This clonotype was seen repeatedly, ten times or more. One end of the junction varies from germline; a read error may be responsible. The chain recombines TRBV7-2 with TRBJ2-1, with a weak D call TRBD1 (5 bases). The V gene's germline CDR1 is SGHTA and CDR2 FQGNSA. The CDR3 has 11 amino acids. The CDR3 sequence: CASSLGVEQFF. DNA of the CDR3: TGCGCCAGCAGCTTAGGGGTTGAGCAGTTCTTC.

V is TRBV7-2 and J is TRBJ2-7; TRBD1 matches at 7 bases. The CDR3 totals 16 residues. Germline V gene lookup returns CDR1 SGHTA and CDR2 FQGNSA. V shed 6 bases, J shed 0 bases, and the junction held 11 bases outside the gene matches. CDR3 in DNA: TGTGCCAGCAGTGCCGAAGGGGGCGGTTTCTCCTACGAGCAGTACTTC. Translating gives CASSAEGGGFSYEQYF.

The table lists this clonotype with many counts. The chain carries TRBV7-6 and TRBJ2-1; no clear D. Looked up from germline, CDR1 is SGHVS and CDR2 is FNYEAQ. CDR3 length: 13 amino acids. The V end lost 1 base, the J end lost 10 bases, and 11 bases lay between the germline ends. As DNA, the CDR3 is TGTGCCAGCAGCTTAGAACCTCCTCGCGAGCAGTTCTTC. Translation gives CASSLEPPREQFF.

This clonotype was observed at least ten times. V is TRBV4-1 and J is TRBJ1-1; TRBD1 matches 8 bases. The V segment lost 7 bases and the J segment 3 bases; nucleotides outside the gene matches: 13. The CDR3 runs 16 residues. Germline values: CDR1 MGHRA, CDR2 YSYEKL. The CDR3 region is CASTPIGDRGDTEAFF. CDR3 coding DNA: TGCGCCAGCACCCCAATCGGCGACAGGGGTGACACTGAAGCTTTCTTT.

In this sample, this clonotype turned up many times. The rearrangement links TRBV12-3 or TRBV12-4 to TRBJ1-5; D is uncertain. The ends were cut back, 5 bases at V and 5 bases at J, with 4 bases in the middle. The CDR3 loop spans 11 amino acids. DNA of the CDR3: TGTGCCAGCAGTAACTATCAGCCCCAGCATTTT. This gives the protein CASSNYQPQHF.

This clonotype was counted ten times or more. V and J are TRBV29-1 and TRBJ2-7, with 8 bases identical to TRBD1. This CDR3 comprises 13 residues. The germline CDR1 and CDR2 sequences are SQVTM and ANQGSEA. J gave up 2 bases and V 4 bases, and 4 bases lay outside the gene matches. In DNA, the CDR3 is TGCAGCGTTGGCACAGGGGGACCCTACGAGCAGTACTTC. This gives the protein CSVGTGGPYEQYF.

This clonotype was seen a handful of times. The V and J genes are TRBV4-2 and TRBJ2-7; 8 bases fit TRBD1. There are 14 residues in the CDR3. CDR1 is LGHNA, CDR2 YNFKEQ, per germline. Unmatched junction bases numbered 5, after V lost 1 base and J lost 6 bases. The CDR3 DNA sequence: TGTGCCAGCAGCCAAGTTCAGGGGGCCTCCGAGCAGTACTTC. It translates to CASSQVQGASEQYF.

This clonotype has a count of ten or more. The rearrangement joins TRBV7-9 to TRBJ1-1; D unresolved. V was pared by 3 bases and J by 1 base, with 6 bases between. CDR1 is SEHNR, CDR2 FQNEAQ, per germline (reference sequence). This CDR3 region has 13 residues. The CDR3 spells CASSFSGNTEAFF. CDR3 bases: TGTGCCAGCAGCTTCTCGGGGAACACTGAAGCTTTCTTT.

This clonotype was found many times. The chain is built from TRBV18 and TRBJ2-1; 9 nucleotides align to TRBD2. Trimming at V came to 0 bases and at J to 7 bases, leaving 13 bases not matched to a gene. The CDR3 is 18 residues long. Germline CDR1 reads KGHSH; CDR2 reads LQKENI. CDR3 loop: CASSPPPALAGFGNEQFF. For the CDR3, the DNA is TGTGCCAGCTCACCACCCCCGGCCCTAGCGGGATTCGGGAATGAGCAGTTCTTC.

This clonotype was recorded at least ten times. V is TRBV12-3 or TRBV12-4 and J is TRBJ2-2; no definite D call. The CDR3 has 15 residues. Trimming removed 1 base from V and 5 bases from J, with 11 bases in between. CDR3 DNA: TGTGCCAGCAGTTTAGGGGCGGCCTTGACCGGGGAGCTGTTTTTT. Its protein product is CASSLGAALTGELFF.

This clonotype came up many times. The chain carries TRBV12-3 or TRBV12-4 and TRBJ2-1, with no clear D. CDR3 length: 14 amino acids. Between the trimmed V and J ends, which lost 5 bases and 3 bases, there was a span of 11 bases. CDR3 in amino acids: CASSPPPSYNEQFF. Here the CDR3 DNA reads TGTGCCAGCAGTCCTCCACCTAGCTACAATGAGCAGTTCTTC.

This clonotype was observed at least ten times. The rearrangement joins TRBV12-3 or TRBV12-4 to TRBJ1-2; perhaps TRBD1 as D (5 bases). Trimming removed 6 bases from V and 3 bases from J, with 20 bases in between. The CDR3 is 16 amino acids. Written as DNA, the CDR3 is TGTGCCAGCAGCGAAAGATTGGGCCCCAGGGACTATGGCTACACCTTC. This translates into CASSERLGPRDYGYTF.

This clonotype was seen at least ten times. The gene calls are TRBV20-1 and TRBJ2-1, with D possibly TRBD2 on 5 matching bases. This CDR3 is built from 10 residues. Germline assignment: CDR1 DFQATT and CDR2 SNEGSKA (reference sequence). The V gene lost 5 bases and the J gene lost 8 bases, with 7 bases spanning the gap. CDR3 nucleotide sequence: TGCAGTGCTCAGAGGGATGAGCAGTTCTTC. This translates into CSAQRDEQFF.

The table lists this clonotype with many counts. This chain uses TRBV29-1 with TRBJ1-1; D gene uncertain. This CDR3 is 13 amino acids long. The ends were cut back, 3 bases at V and 0 bases at J, with 8 bases in the middle. Germline CDR1 is SQVTM and CDR2 is ANQGSEA. The CDR3 DNA sequence: TGCAGCGTTGAGCGGGAAATGAACACTGAAGCTTTCTTT. It specifies CSVEREMNTEAFF.

The chain has TRBV15 and TRBJ1-5; D gene uncertain. CDR1 LNHNV and CDR2 YYDKDF come from the germline V gene (reference sequence). There are 15 residues in the CDR3. V shed 1 base and J shed 0 bases, with 7 bases lying between them. The CDR3 spells CATSRGRNSNQPQHF. CDR3 sequence (DNA): TGTGCCACCAGCAGAGGCCGAAATAGCAATCAGCCCCAGCATTTT.

This clonotype was recorded at least ten times. The genes are TRBV20-1 and TRBJ1-4, with D unresolved. The CDR3 is 11 residues long. The V end lost 3 bases, the J end lost 14 bases, and 13 bases lay between the germline ends. Germline V gene lookup returns CDR1 DFQATT and CDR2 SNEGSKA (reference sequence). CDR3 loop: CSASPPGALFF. In DNA, the CDR3 is TGCAGTGCTAGTCCCCCCGGAGCCCTGTTTTTT.